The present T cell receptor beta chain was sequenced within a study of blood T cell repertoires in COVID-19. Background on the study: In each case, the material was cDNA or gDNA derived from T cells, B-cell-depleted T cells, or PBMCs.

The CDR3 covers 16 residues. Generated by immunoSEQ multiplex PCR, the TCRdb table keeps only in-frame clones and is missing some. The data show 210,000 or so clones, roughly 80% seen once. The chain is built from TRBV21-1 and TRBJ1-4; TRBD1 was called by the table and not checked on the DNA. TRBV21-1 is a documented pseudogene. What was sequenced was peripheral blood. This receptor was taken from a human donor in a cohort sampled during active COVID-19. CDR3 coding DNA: TGTGCCAGCAGCAAAGGTAAGGGGGCAACTAATGAAAAACTGTTTTTT. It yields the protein CASSKGKGATNEKLFF.